The present T cell receptor beta chain was sequenced within a study of regulatory T cells in long-lasting Graves disease. Stated time point: newly diagnosed GD, antithyroid drugs for less than 3 months. After RNA was extracted from PBMCs, the TCR library was made from it. Assembly of TCR beta libraries relied on iRepertoire HTBI primers together with Arm-PCR of CDR3 regions. TCRdb reanalysed the multiplex PCR reads using MiXCR and keeps one entry per CDR3 protein. The sample yields 350,000 to 500,000 distinct CDR3 sequences, less than 15% seen once. Per germline, CDR1 SEHNR and CDR2 FQNEAQ (reference sequence). This CDR3 spans 14 amino acids. V gave up 3 bases and J gave up 3 bases, with 9 bases separating them. This sample also appeared in a second study, on T cells in Graves' hyperthyroidism and ophthalmopathy.

The chain couples TRBV7-9 to TRBJ1-5; TRBD1 is a possible D gene (5 bases). The receptor comes from a woman in her forties or fifties with Graves disease. Here the sequenced sample was peripheral blood mononuclear cells (PBMCs), taken at new diagnosis, from a patient treated with antithyroid drugs. DNA for the CDR3: TGTGCCAGCAGCTTTACGGGGGACAATCAGCCCCAGCATTTT. As protein: CASSFTGDNQPQHF. Based on the CDR3 plus reference TRBV7-9 and TRBJ1-5, the full variable domain is DTGVSQNPRHKITKRGQNVTFRCDPISEHNRLYWYRQTLGQGPEFLTYFQNEAQLEKSRLLSDRFSAERPKGSFSTLEIQRTEQGDSAMYLCASSFTGDNQPQHFGDGTRLSIL.